This entry describes one TCR beta chain. What it binds is unknown. The data were obtained in a study of cytomegalovirus exposure and HLA in healthy donors. Study-wide results and limits: Among immune exposure information, only CMV serostatus was available. 87-base-pair reads could not separate some V segments, including TRBV6-2 and TRBV6-3. Earlier analysis yielded a pattern in which most TCR beta V segments were productive about 90% or about 30% of the time. Across all donors, roughly uniform sequencing depth was an assumption of the presence/absence analyses.

PCR involved 60 Vbeta and 13 Jbeta primers. The repertoire was sequenced with immunoSEQ multiplex PCR; TCRdb's copy has only in-frame clones and lacks some. The sample shows about 120,000 clones, around three quarters of them seen only once. Germline CDR1 is SGDLS and CDR2 is YYNGEE. Between the trimmed V and J ends, which lost 0 bases and 6 bases, there was a span of 12 bases. The CDR3 covers 14 residues. This chain connects TRBV9 to TRBJ2-5; D is perhaps TRBD2 (5 bases). The source material was PBMCs. This clonotype was obtained from a man aged 25 to 40 in good health and CMV-seropositive. The CDR3 nucleotides are TGTGCCAGCAGCGTAGACGCGGGTTCGAAGACCCAGTACTTC. Amino acids: CASSVDAGSKTQYF.